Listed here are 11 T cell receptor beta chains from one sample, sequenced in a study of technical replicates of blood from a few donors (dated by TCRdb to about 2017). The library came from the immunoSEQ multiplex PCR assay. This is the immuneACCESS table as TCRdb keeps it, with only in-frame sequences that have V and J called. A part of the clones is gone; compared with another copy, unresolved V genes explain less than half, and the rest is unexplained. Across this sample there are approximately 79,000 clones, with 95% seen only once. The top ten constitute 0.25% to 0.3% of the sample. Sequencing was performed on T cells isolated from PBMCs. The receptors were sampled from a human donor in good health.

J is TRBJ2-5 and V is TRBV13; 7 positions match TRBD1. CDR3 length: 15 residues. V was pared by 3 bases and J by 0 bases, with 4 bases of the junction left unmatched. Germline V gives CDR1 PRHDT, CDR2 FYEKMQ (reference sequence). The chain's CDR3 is CASSLPGTDQETQYF. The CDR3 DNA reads TGTGCCAGCAGCTTGCCTGGGACAGACCAAGAGACCCAGTACTTC.

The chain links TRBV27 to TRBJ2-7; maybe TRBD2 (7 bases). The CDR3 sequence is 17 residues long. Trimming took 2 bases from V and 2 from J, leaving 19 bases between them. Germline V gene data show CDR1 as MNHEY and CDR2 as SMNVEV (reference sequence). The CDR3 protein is CASSLMRGGVPTYEQYF. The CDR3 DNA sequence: TGTGCCAGCAGTTTAATGAGGGGGGGCGTACCGACCTACGAGCAGTACTTC.

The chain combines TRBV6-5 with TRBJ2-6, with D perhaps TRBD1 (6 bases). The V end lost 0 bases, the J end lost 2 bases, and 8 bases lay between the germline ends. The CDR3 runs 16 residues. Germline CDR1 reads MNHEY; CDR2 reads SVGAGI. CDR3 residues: CASSYSRGTGANVLTF. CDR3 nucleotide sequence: TGTGCCAGCAGTTACTCGAGGGGGACTGGGGCCAACGTCCTGACTTTC.

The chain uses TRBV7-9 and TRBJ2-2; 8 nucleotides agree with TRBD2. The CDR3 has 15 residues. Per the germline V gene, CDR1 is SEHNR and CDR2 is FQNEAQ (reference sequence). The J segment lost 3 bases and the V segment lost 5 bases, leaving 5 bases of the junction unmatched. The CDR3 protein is CASSLGGGHTGELFF. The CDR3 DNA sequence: TGTGCCAGCAGCCTCGGGGGGGGGCACACCGGGGAGCTGTTTTTT.

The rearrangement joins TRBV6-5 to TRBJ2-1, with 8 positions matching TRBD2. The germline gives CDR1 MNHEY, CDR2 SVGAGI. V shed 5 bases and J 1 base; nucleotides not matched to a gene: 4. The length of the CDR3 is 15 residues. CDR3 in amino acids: CASSIAGRSYNEQFF. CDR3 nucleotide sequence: TGTGCCAGCAGTATAGCGGGGAGATCCTACAATGAGCAGTTCTTC.

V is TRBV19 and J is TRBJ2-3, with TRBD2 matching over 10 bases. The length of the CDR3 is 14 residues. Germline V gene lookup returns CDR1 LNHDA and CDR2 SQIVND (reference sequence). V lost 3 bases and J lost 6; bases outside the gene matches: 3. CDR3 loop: CASSISGGPDTQYF. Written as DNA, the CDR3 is TGTGCCAGTAGTATTAGCGGGGGGCCCGATACGCAGTATTTT.

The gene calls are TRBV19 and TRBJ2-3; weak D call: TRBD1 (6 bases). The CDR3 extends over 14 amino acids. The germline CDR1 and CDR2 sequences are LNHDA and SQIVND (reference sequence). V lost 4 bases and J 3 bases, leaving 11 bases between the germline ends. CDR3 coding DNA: TGTGCCAGTAGTAGAGCAGGGGCTACAGATACGCAGTATTTT. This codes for CASSRAGATDTQYF.

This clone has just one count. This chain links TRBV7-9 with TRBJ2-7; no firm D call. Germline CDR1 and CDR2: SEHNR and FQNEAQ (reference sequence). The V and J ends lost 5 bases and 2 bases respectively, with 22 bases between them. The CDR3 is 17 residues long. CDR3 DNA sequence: TGTGCCAGCAGCCCCTCCCGCACTAATCCCCTACCCTACGAGCAGTACTTC. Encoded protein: CASSPSRTNPLPYEQYF.

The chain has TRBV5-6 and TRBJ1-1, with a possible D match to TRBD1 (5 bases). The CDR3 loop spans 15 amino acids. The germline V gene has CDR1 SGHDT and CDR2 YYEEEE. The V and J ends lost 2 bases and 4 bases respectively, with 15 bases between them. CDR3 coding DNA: TGTGCCAGCAGCTTCGTACCCACAGGCGCCACTGAAGCTTTCTTT. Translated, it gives CASSFVPTGATEAFF.

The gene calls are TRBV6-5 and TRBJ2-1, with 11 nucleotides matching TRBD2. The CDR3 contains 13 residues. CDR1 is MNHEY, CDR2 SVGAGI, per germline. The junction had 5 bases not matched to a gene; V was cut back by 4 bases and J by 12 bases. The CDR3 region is CASSLAGGAVQFF. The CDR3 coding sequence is TGTGCCAGCAGTTTAGCGGGAGGGGCCGTGCAGTTCTTC.

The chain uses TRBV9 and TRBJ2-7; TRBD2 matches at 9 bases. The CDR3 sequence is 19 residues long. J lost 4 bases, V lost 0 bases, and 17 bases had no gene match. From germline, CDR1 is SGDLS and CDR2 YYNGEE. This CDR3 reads CASSVDGGAAGGHNYEQYF. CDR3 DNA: TGTGCCAGCAGCGTAGATGGAGGTGCAGCGGGGGGCCATAATTACGAGCAGTACTTC.